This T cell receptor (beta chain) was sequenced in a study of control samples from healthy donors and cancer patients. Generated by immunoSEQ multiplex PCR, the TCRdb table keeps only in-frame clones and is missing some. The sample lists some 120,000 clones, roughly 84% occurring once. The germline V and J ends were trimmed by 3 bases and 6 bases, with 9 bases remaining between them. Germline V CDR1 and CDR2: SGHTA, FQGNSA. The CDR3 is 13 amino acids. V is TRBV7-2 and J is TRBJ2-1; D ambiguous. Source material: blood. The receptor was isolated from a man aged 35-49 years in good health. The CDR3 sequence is CASSFVTPNEQFF. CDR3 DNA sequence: TGTGCCAGCAGCTTCGTGACACCCAATGAGCAGTTCTTC.